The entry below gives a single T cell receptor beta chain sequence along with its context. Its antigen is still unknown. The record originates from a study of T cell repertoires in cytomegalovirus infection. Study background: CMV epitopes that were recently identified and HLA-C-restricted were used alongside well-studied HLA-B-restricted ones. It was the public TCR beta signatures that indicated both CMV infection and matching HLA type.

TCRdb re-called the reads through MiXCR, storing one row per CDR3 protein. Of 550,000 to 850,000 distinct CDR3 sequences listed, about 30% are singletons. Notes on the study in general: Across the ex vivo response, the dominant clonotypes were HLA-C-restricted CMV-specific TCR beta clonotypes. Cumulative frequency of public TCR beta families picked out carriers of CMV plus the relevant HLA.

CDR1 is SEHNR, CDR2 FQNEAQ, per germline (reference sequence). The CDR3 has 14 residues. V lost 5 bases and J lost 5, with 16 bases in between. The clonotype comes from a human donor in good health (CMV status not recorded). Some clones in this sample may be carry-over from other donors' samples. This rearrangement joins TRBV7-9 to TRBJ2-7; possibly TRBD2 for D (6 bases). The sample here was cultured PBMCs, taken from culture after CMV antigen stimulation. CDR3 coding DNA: TGTGCCAGCAGCAGCAGAGCTTGGGGGGACGAGCAGTACTTC. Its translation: CASSSRAWGDEQYF.